These T cell receptor beta chains were read from a single sample in a study of blood T cell repertoires in COVID-19. Method: immunoSEQ multiplex PCR; TCRdb's copy keeps in-frame clones and lacks some. The sample includes approximately 250,000 clones, around 83% seen only once; the top ten take 2% to 2.5%. The source material was peripheral blood. The receptors here all came from a man in his forties who had recovered from COVID-19. The CDR3 runs from the conserved cysteine through the conserved F or W. Clone size appears in some rows only: once, few, many, or a class for an expanded clone.

V gene	J gene	clone size	CDR3 protein
TRBV5-1	TRBJ2-2	NA	CASSLGLAGVTGELFF
TRBV7-9	TRBJ2-3	NA	CASSLAPSGNPDTQYF
TRBV6-5	TRBJ2-3	once	CASSYREPGTDTQYF
TRBV7-9	TRBJ2-5	NA	CASSSPSGRAEETQYF
TRBV30	TRBJ1-2	NA	CAWSVRTFYGYTF
TRBV5-6	TRBJ2-7	once	CASSGTGSSYEQYF
TRBV7-2	TRBJ2-5	NA	CASSLLGGRGETQYF
TRBV5-4	TRBJ2-3	NA	CASSSYSGGGTQYF
TRBV30	TRBJ1-2	NA	CAWSVVPGQCIF
TRBV5-1	TRBJ1-3	NA	CASSPADREGTIYF
TRBV9	TRBJ2-1	few	CASSPRARFQYNEQFF
TRBV5-6	TRBJ2-4	NA	CASSSGTARKNIQYF
TRBV10-3	TRBJ2-3	NA	CAISEGDTQYF
TRBV13	TRBJ2-1	NA	CASSYQDRNNEQFF
TRBV13	TRBJ2-7	NA	CASSFNPVYEQYF
TRBV6-5	TRBJ1-1	NA	CASSYSQVPGSTEAFF
TRBV4-3	TRBJ2-1	once	CASSQTSEAGGIADNEQFF
TRBV15	TRBJ1-2	NA	CATSRRWQGNYGYTF
TRBV5-6	TRBJ1-2	NA	CASSLNRGGTNYGYTF
TRBV4-1	TRBJ1-5	once	CASSQGGQGRYQPQHF
TRBV7-8	TRBJ1-6	once	CASTGERGNSPLHF
TRBV7-6	TRBJ2-3	NA	CASSLEPIEANTQYF
TRBV5-1	TRBJ1-2	NA	CASSLGGFGYTF
TRBV30	TRBJ2-7	NA	CAWKFKRGSSYEQYF
TRBV4-3	TRBJ2-2	few	CASSQEFGGAGELFF
TRBV9	TRBJ1-4	NA	CASSVDPGVGTNEKLFF
TRBV18	TRBJ2-7	NA	CASSPLGAGVAYEQYF
TRBV30	TRBJ1-1	NA	CAWSLETAGAFF
TRBV19	TRBJ1-2	NA	CASSANRASYGYTF
TRBV7-2	TRBJ1-3	once	CASSLDPVSGNTIYF